This T cell receptor beta chain was retrieved from a study of blood T cells in healthy people across ages. The authors ran a second PCR of about 7 to 11 cycles using a sample-barcoded 5' primer and a J-beta primer mix. TCRdb redid the calling of the 5' RACE reads with MiXCR, one entry per CDR3 protein. The table shows 1.8 million or so distinct CDR3 sequences, with 30% to 40% occurring only once. CDR1 and CDR2 from the germline V gene are SQVTM and ANQGSEA. This CDR3 is 13 amino acids long. This clonotype turned up a few times. The material sequenced was blood. V gene TRBV29-1 combines with J gene TRBJ2-4; D unclear. The J call is uncertain, as TRBJ2-7 better fits the DNA end. This clonotype originated in a human donor in good health. The CDR3 DNA sequence: TGCAGCGCGCTGAAAGACGGAAACTACGAGCAGTACTTC. Translating gives CSALKDGNYEQYF.